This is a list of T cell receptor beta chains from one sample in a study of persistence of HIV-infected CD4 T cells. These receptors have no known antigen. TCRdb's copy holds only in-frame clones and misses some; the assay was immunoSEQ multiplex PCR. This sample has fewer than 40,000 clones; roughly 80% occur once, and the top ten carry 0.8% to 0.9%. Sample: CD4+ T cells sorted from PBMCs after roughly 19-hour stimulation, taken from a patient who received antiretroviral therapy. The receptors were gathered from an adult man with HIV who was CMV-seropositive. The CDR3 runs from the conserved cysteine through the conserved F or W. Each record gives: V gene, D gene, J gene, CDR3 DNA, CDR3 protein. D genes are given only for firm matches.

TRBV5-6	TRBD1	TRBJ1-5	TGTGCCAGCAGCTCCACCCGGACAGGGTTCGGCAATCAGCCCCAGCATTTT	CASSSTRTGFGNQPQHF
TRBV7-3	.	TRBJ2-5	TGTGCCAGCAGCACAAATAGGGCCGAAGAAGAGACCCAGTACTTC	CASSTNRAEEETQYF
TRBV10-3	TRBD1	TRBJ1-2	TGTGCCATCAGGGGGGTGACAGGGAAGTATGGCTACACCTTC	CAIRGVTGKYGYTF
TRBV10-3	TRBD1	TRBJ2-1	TGTGCCATCAGGGCCGGGACAGCCTACAATGAGCAGTTCTTC	CAIRAGTAYNEQFF
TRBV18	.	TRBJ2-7	TGTGCCAGCTCACCGGTTTATCTCGTCACAGGCCTGCCATCCTACGAGCAGTACTTC	CASSPVYLVTGLPSYEQYF
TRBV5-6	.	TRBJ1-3	TGTGCCAGCAGCTCAGGGGGAAACACCATATATTTT	CASSSGGNTIYF
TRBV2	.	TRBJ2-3	TGTGCCAGCAGTGATCAGGGCACAGATACGCAGTATTTT	CASSDQGTDTQYF
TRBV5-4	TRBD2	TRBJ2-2	TGTGCCAGCAGCCCTCAACTAGCGGGGTTTACCGGGGAGCTGTTTTTT	CASSPQLAGFTGELFF
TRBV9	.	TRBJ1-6	TGTGCCAGCAGCCCACAGGGCCCCTATAATTCACCCCTCCACTTT	CASSPQGPYNSPLHF
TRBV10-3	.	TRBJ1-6	TGTGCCATCAGTGAGTCGCAAGGGACGAGATCACCCCTCCACTTT	CAISESQGTRSPLHF
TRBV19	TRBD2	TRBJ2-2	TGTGCCAGTAGTACTAGACTAGCGGGACCCCCCGGGGAGCTGTTTTTT	CASSTRLAGPPGELFF